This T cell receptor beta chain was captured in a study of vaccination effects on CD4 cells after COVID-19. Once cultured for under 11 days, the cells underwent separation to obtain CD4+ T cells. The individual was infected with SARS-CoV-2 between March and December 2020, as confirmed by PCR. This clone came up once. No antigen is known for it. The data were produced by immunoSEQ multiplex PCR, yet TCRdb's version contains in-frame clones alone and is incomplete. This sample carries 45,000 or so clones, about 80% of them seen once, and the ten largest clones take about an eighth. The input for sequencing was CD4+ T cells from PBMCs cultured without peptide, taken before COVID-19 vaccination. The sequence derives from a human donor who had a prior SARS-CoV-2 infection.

The CDR3 DNA is TGTGCCAGCAGCGATATCGATCCCATCATACATCATAATTCACCCCTCCACTTT. Translated, it gives CASSDIDPIIHHNSPLHF. The J gene is TRBJ1-6, the V gene TRBV3-1 (or the pseudogene TRBV3-2); D not certain. Between the trimmed V and J ends, which lost 5 bases and 5 bases, there was a span of 22 bases. Germline V lookup: CDR1 LGHDT, CDR2 YNNKEL (reference sequence). The CDR3 consists of 18 residues.